This TCR beta chain emerged from a study of cytomegalovirus exposure and HLA in healthy donors. In the study overall: Counted in an early data release were 65 million to 100 million unique TCRs from HLA-typed donors.

The CDR3 contains 18 residues. Germline V lookup: CDR1 MGHRA, CDR2 YSYEKL. The ends lost 0 bases at V and 8 bases at J; junction bases unmatched: 11. 13 Jbeta primers and 60 Vbeta primers were used for the PCR. Profiling relied on immunoSEQ multiplex PCR, and the TCRdb table lists in-frame clones only, not all of them. The data contain some 120,000 clones, approximately 80% of them singletons. All donors participated as healthy donors of bone marrow. The source of this sequence is a man in his forties in good health and CMV-seropositive. V is TRBV4-1 and J is TRBJ1-4; TRBD1 aligns across 11 bases. The sample taken for sequencing was PBMCs. This CDR3 reads CASSQEGYPGQGDEKLFF. For the CDR3, the DNA is TGCGCCAGCAGCCAAGAAGGGTACCCGGGACAGGGGGACGAAAAACTGTTTTTT.